These 20 T cell receptor beta chains were all obtained from the same sample, sequenced in a study of blood T cell repertoires in COVID-19. TCRdb keeps only in-frame clones here, not all; method: immunoSEQ multiplex PCR. The repertoire holds about 260,000 clones, with approximately 87% as singletons. Material for sequencing was peripheral blood. The receptors shown here come from a woman aged 40 to 55 who had recovered from COVID-19.

This chain joins TRBV5-1 and TRBJ1-1; 11 positions agree with TRBD1. V was clipped by 0 bases and J by 5 bases; unmatched bases: 6. Germline V gene sequence: CDR1 SGHRS, CDR2 YFSETQ. The CDR3 has 16 residues. The CDR3 region is CASSLAWTGGRTEAFF. For the CDR3, the DNA is TGCGCCAGCAGCTTGGCATGGACAGGGGGCCGGACTGAAGCTTTCTTT.

This clone was seen only once. The chain links TRBV5-6 to TRBJ1-2; TRBD1 might be the D (5 bases). The CDR3 consists of 13 residues. The V end lost 2 bases, the J end lost 6 bases, and 11 bases lay between the germline ends. Per germline, CDR1 SGHDT and CDR2 YYEEEE. The CDR3 region is CASSFARVDGYTF. CDR3 in DNA: TGTGCCAGCAGCTTTGCCAGGGTCGATGGCTACACCTTC.

This clone was seen only a few times. CDR3: CASSPRHRAEGNTIYF. Here the CDR3 DNA reads TGCGCCAGCAGCCCCCGCCACAGGGCGGAGGGAAACACCATATATTTT. The genes are TRBV4-3 and TRBJ1-3, with D possibly matching TRBD1 (6 bases). The germline gives CDR1 LGHNA, CDR2 YSLEER. V was shortened by 4 bases and J by 4 bases, with 17 bases between the two germline ends. The CDR3 contains 16 residues.

This rearrangement joins TRBV7-2 to TRBJ1-1; the D gene is possibly TRBD1 (6 bases). V lost 5 bases and J lost 7, with 20 bases in between. The germline gives CDR1 SGHTA, CDR2 FQGNSA. The CDR3 length is 15 residues. CDR3 sequence reads: CASSPPRGRPLEAFF. CDR3 nucleotides: TGTGCCAGCAGCCCTCCGCGGGGGCGGCCCCTTGAAGCTTTCTTT.

V and J are TRBV23-1 and TRBJ1-5, with 9 bases that match TRBD1. TRBV23-1 carries the ORF label, with uncertain function. The CDR3 length is 18 residues. Trimming removed 1 base from V and 6 bases from J; junction bases left unmatched: 13. The CDR3 sequence: CASSQWGTGPRCCQPQHF. For the CDR3, the DNA is TGCGCCAGCAGTCAATGGGGGACAGGGCCCCGATGTTGTCAGCCCCAGCATTTT.

CDR3 sequence (DNA): TGCAGCGTTGCGGGACAGTTAGGAGAAAAACTGTTTTTT. It specifies CSVAGQLGEKLFF. The chain carries TRBV29-1 and TRBJ1-4; the match to TRBD1 covers 7 bases. Germline V gene data show CDR1 as SQVTM and CDR2 as ANQGSEA. Germline trimming cut 4 bases from V and 8 bases from J; bases unmatched to any gene: 7. The CDR3 length is 13 residues.

The J gene is TRBJ2-1, the V gene TRBV7-2, with a possible D match to TRBD2 (6 bases). Germline V CDR1 and CDR2: SGHTA, FQGNSA. This CDR3 spans 13 amino acids. Trimming removed 3 bases from V and 9 bases from J, with 12 bases in between. The CDR3 protein is CASSFHEAGEQFF. The CDR3 DNA sequence: TGTGCCAGCAGCTTTCACGAAGCGGGTGAGCAGTTCTTC.

In DNA, the CDR3 is TGTGCCAGTACCCCCGGAAGGGGGGGGAGCTATGGCTACACCTTC. Translating it yields CASTPGRGGSYGYTF. The rearrangement joins TRBV19 to TRBJ1-2; D is perhaps TRBD1 (6 bases). This CDR3 contains 15 residues. The germline gives CDR1 LNHDA, CDR2 SQIVND (reference sequence). The V and J ends lost 7 bases and 4 bases respectively, with 19 bases between them.

This clone was seen just once. The genes are TRBV7-2 and TRBJ2-5; D uncertain. The CDR3 covers 13 residues. CDR1 and CDR2 from the germline V gene are SGHTA and FQGNSA. The germline V and J ends were trimmed by 4 bases and 2 bases, with 8 bases remaining between them. DNA for the CDR3: TGTGCCAGCAGCTCGAGAACGCAAGAGACCCAGTACTTC. This sequence encodes CASSSRTQETQYF.

The genes are TRBV7-3 and TRBJ2-7, with D unresolved. The germline gives CDR1 SGHTA, CDR2 FQGTGA. The V gene lost 5 bases and the J gene lost 9 bases, with 5 bases spanning the gap. The CDR3 has 9 amino acids. The DNA of the CDR3 is TGTGCCAGCAGCCCGGTGCAGTACTTC. This translates into CASSPVQYF.

The genes are TRBV7-2 and TRBJ1-5; 8 bases agree with TRBD1. The CDR3 is 15 residues long. J was trimmed by 5 bases and V by 3 bases; bases with no gene match: 6. From germline, CDR1 is SGHTA and CDR2 FQGNSA. CDR3 coding DNA: TGTGCCAGCAGCTTCACAGGGGGTAACGATCAGCCCCAGCATTTT. Protein: CASSFTGGNDQPQHF.

J is TRBJ2-1 and V is TRBV9; 8 nucleotides align to TRBD1. CDR3 size: 14 residues. CDR1 and CDR2 from the germline V gene are SGDLS and YYNGEE. The V segment lost 6 bases and the J segment 10 bases; nucleotides outside the gene matches: 12. The CDR3 here is CASTPGGLAREQFF. CDR3 nucleotide sequence: TGTGCCAGCACCCCAGGGGGCCTCGCCCGCGAGCAGTTCTTC.

This chain connects TRBV9 to TRBJ1-3; no clear D gene. Trimming cost V 2 bases and J 4 bases, with 13 bases left between them. There are 15 residues in the CDR3. Germline V CDR1 and CDR2: SGDLS, YYNGEE. CDR3: CASSVGDLSGNTIYF. DNA for the CDR3: TGTGCCAGCAGCGTCGGAGATTTATCGGGAAACACCATATATTTT.

This clone was picked up one time. V gene TRBV4-2 combines with J gene TRBJ2-7; the match to TRBD1 covers 7 bases. The J segment lost 1 base and the V segment lost 1 base, leaving 4 bases of the junction unmatched. The germline gives CDR1 LGHNA, CDR2 YNFKEQ. This CDR3 is 15 amino acids long. The CDR3 DNA follows: TGTGCCAGCAGCCAAGTTCAACAGGGGTCCTACGAGCAGTACTTC. Translated, it gives CASSQVQQGSYEQYF.

V and J are TRBV11-2 and TRBJ2-7, with TRBD1 matching over 11 bases. CDR1 and CDR2 (germline): SGHAT, FQNNGV. V trimming: 5 bases; J trimming: 4 bases; junction bases outside the gene matches: 1. The CDR3 runs to 13 residues. The CDR3 nucleotides are TGTGCCAGCAGCCGGGACAGGGGGTACGAGCAGTACTTC. As protein: CASSRDRGYEQYF.

This sequence joins TRBV7-8 and TRBJ2-3, with 9 bases matching TRBD2. CDR3 length: 16 amino acids. V lost 1 base, J lost 2 bases, and 4 bases stayed unmatched. Looked up from germline, CDR1 is SGHVS and CDR2 is FQNEAQ. The CDR3 sequence: CASSLVGGGATDTQYF. The CDR3 DNA reads TGTGCCAGCAGCTTAGTCGGCGGGGGGGCCACAGATACGCAGTATTTT.

This chain links TRBV7-2 with TRBJ1-3; tentatively, D is TRBD1 (6 bases). CDR1 is SGHTA and CDR2 is FQGNSA in the germline V gene. The CDR3 spans 16 residues. V was clipped by 5 bases and J by 4 bases, with 18 bases between them. The CDR3 DNA follows: TGTGCCAGCAGCACGCGGACAGTTCTCTCCGGAAACACCATATATTTT. It is translated as CASSTRTVLSGNTIYF.

This clone is a singleton in its sample. The chain combines TRBV21-1 with TRBJ1-3. TRBV21-1 is deemed a pseudogene. This CDR3 contains 16 residues. Written as DNA, the CDR3 is TGTGCCAGCACCCAAGGCGGGGTCCCCTCTGGAAACACCATATATTTT. It encodes CASTQGGVPSGNTIYF.

This clone was picked up a small number of times. The chain employs TRBV6-2 or TRBV6-3 and TRBJ1-2; no reliable D call. Trimming removed 4 bases from V and 8 bases from J, with 11 bases in between. The CDR3 loop spans 12 amino acids. The germline V gene has CDR1 MNHEY and CDR2 SVGEGT. The CDR3 here is CASSFPLTGYTF. The CDR3 DNA is TGTGCCAGCAGTTTCCCGCTAACCGGCTACACCTTC.

This clone was found a few times. The chain couples TRBV27 to TRBJ2-5; D gene uncertain. CDR3 length: 14 residues. Trimming removed 6 bases at V and 5 bases at J, with 16 bases between. Germline loops: CDR1 MNHEY, CDR2 SMNVEV (reference sequence). As DNA, the CDR3 is TGTGCCAGCAGCTACGCTCTGCGGTGGGAGACCCAGTACTTC. It yields the protein CASSYALRWETQYF.